This TCR beta chain is from a study of shared clonotypes between healthy human individuals. The CDR3 covers 14 residues. Germline trimming cut 6 bases from V and 1 base from J; bases unmatched to any gene: 6. CDR1 and CDR2 (germline): SGHKS, YYEKEE (reference sequence). TCRdb's copy holds only in-frame clones and misses some; the assay was immunoSEQ multiplex PCR. The table records millions of clones, about 93% of them present only once. Selected positively for CCR7 and CD45RO-negative, naive CD8 cells excluded terminally differentiated effector memory CD45RA+ cells. General study findings and limits: Sampling covered blood only; tissue repertoires likely differ. Genetic and exposure-history diversity was limited by the small donor number.

In the case of this clone: The antigen remains undetermined.

This sequence was found in a man between 18 and 35 years old in good health. Some clones in this sample may be carry-over from other donors' samples. This rearrangement joins TRBV5-5 to TRBJ1-1; the match to TRBD1 covers 7 bases. Source material: naive CD8+ T cells from PBMCs. The CDR3 DNA sequence: TGTGCCAGCACCGCCAGGGGGGGGAACACTGAAGCTTTCTTT. Its protein product is CASTARGGNTEAFF.